This TCR beta chain derives from a study of shared clonotypes between healthy human individuals. Broader study findings: The four-donor shared clonotypes exceeded non-shared clonotypes in generation probability, with non-shared ones scoring lower. Among a handful of donors, 4.5% to 5.5% of naive CD4 clonotypes were found in common.

Concerning this clone itself: Its matching antigen is unknown.

This CDR3 is built from 17 residues. Per the germline V gene, CDR1 is MDHEN and CDR2 is SYDVKM. J was trimmed by 6 bases and V by 6 bases; bases with no gene match: 16. Donors comprised only Caucasian adults living in Nashville, Tennessee. In the original analysis: Filtering of immunoSEQ junctional sequences could not match full-length read filtering. The data were produced by immunoSEQ multiplex PCR, yet TCRdb's version contains in-frame clones alone and is incomplete. D and trimming were read from the DNA, whereas the V and J calls and clone size are those reported in that table. The repertoire holds around 980,000 clones, around three quarters seen once, with roughly 0.55% in the top ten.

The rearrangement uses TRBV28 and TRBJ1-2, with TRBD1 matching 10 bases. Sequencing input: memory CD4+ T cells from PBMCs. As for subset: CD45RA-negative fraction. The receptor comes from a man between 18 and 35 years old in good health. Some clones in this sample may be carry-over from other donors' samples. CDR3 sequence: CASRRSRDRGAGHGYTF. The CDR3 bases are TGTGCCAGCAGAAGAAGCCGGGACAGGGGTGCTGGTCATGGCTACACCTTC.